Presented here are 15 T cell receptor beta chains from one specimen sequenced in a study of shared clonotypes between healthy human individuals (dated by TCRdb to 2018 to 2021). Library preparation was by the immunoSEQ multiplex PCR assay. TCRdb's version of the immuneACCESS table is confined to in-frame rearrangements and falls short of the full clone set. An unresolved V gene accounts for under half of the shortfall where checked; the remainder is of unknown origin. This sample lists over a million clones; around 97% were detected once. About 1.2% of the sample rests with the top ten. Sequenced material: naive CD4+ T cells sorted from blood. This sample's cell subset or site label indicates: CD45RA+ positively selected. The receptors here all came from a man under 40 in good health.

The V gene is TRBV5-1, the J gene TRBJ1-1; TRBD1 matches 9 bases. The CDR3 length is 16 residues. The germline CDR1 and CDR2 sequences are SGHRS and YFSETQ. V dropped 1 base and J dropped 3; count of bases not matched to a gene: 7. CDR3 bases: TGCGCCAGCAGCTTGTTCGGGACAGGGAGAGACACTGAAGCTTTCTTT. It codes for CASSLFGTGRDTEAFF.

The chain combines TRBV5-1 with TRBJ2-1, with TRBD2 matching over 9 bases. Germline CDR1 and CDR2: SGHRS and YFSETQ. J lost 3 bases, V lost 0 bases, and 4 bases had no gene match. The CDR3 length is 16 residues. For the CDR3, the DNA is TGCGCCAGCAGCTTGGAAGGGACTAGCTTCTACAATGAGCAGTTCTTC. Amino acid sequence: CASSLEGTSFYNEQFF.

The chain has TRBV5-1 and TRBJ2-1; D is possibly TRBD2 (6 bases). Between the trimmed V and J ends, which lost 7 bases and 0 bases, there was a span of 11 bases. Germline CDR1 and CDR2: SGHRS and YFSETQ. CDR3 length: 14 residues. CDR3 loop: CASRTSSSYNEQFF. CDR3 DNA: TGCGCCAGCCGAACTAGCAGCTCCTACAATGAGCAGTTCTTC. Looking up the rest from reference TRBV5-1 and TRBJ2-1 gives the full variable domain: KAGVTQTPRYLIKTRGQQVTLSCSPISGHRSVSWYQQTPGQGLQFLFEYFSETQRNKGNFPGRFSGRQFSNSRSEMNVSTLELGDSALYLCASRTSSSYNEQFFGPGTRLTVL.

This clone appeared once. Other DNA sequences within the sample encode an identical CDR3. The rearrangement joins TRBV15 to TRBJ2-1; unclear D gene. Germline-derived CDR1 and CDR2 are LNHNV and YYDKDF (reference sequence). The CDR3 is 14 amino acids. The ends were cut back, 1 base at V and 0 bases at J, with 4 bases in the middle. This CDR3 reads CATSRGGSYNEQFF. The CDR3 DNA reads TGTGCCACCAGCAGAGGGGGCTCCTACAATGAGCAGTTCTTC.

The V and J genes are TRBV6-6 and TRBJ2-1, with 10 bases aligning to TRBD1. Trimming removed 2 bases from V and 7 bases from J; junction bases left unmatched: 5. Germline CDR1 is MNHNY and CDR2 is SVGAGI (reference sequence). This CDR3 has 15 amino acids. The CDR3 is CASSYRQGAGNEQFF. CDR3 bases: TGTGCCAGCAGTTACAGACAGGGGGCCGGGAATGAGCAGTTCTTC.

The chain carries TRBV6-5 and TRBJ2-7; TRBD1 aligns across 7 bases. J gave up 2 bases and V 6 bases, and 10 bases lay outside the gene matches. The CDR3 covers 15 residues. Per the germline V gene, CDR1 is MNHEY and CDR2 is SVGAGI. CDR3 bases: TGTGCCAGCAGAAACCATGCAGGGGGACCCTACGAGCAGTACTTC. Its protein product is CASRNHAGGPYEQYF.

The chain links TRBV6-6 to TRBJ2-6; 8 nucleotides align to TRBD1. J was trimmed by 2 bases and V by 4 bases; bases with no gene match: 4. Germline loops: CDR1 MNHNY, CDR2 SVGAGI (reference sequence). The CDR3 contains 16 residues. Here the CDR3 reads CASSLTDRAGANVLTF. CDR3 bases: TGTGCCAGCAGTTTAACGGACAGGGCTGGGGCCAACGTCCTGACTTTC.

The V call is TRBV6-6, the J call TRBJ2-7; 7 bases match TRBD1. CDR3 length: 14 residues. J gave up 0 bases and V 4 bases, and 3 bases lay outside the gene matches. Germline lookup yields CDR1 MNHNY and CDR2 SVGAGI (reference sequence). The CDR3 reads CASSFPGGSYEQYF. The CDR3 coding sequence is TGTGCCAGCAGTTTCCCAGGGGGCTCCTACGAGCAGTACTTC.

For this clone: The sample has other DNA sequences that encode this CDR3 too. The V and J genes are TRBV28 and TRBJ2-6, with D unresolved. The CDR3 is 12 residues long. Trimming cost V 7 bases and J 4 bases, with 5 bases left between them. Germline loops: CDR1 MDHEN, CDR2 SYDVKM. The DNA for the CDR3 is TGTGCCAGCAAGGCAGGGGCCAACGTCCTGACTTTC. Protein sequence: CASKAGANVLTF.

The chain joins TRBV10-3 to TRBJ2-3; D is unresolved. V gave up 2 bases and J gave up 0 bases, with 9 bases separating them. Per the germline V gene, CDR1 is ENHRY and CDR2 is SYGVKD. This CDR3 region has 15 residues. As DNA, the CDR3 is TGTGCCATCAGTGAGCGCTTGCAAAGCACAGATACGCAGTATTTT. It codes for CAISERLQSTDTQYF.

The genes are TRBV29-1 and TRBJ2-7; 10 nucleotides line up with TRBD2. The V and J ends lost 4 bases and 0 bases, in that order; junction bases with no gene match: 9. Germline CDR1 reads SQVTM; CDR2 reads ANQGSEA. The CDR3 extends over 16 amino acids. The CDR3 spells CSVAGTSARPSYEQYF. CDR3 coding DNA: TGCAGCGTTGCAGGGACTAGCGCCAGACCCTCCTACGAGCAGTACTTC.

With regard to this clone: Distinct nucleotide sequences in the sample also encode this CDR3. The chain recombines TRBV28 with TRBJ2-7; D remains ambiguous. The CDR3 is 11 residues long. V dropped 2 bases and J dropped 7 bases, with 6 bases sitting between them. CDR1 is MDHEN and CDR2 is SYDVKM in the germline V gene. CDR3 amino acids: CASSLASEQYF. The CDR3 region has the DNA TGTGCCAGCAGTTTAGCCTCTGAGCAGTACTTC.

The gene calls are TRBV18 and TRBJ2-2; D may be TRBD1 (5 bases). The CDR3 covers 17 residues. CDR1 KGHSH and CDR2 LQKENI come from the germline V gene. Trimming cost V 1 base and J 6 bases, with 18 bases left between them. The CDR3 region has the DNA TGTGCCAGCTCACCACTCCCGGACAATCTATACCCCGGGGAGCTGTTTTTT. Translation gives CASSPLPDNLYPGELFF.

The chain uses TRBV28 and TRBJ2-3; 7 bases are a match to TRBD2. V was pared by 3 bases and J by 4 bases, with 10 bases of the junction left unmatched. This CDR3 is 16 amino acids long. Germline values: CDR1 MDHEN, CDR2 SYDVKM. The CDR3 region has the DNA TGTGCCAGCAGTTTCCGTGGGAGGGGAGGGGCAGATACGCAGTATTTT. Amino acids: CASSFRGRGGADTQYF.

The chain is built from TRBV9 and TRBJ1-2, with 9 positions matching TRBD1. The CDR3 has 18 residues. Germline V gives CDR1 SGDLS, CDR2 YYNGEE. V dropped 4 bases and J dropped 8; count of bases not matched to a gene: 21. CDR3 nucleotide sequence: TGTGCCAGCAGCCCCCAAAGCTTCATAACAGGGGGCACGGGAGGCTACACCTTC. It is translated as CASSPQSFITGGTGGYTF.